The TCR beta chain described here comes from a study of OX40 agonist ivuxolimab in advanced cancers. Generated by immunoSEQ multiplex PCR, the TCRdb table keeps only in-frame clones and is missing some. The sample has around 74,000 clones, around nine tenths seen once; the top ten hold approximately 2.3%. This sequence was found in an adult with an advanced solid tumor such as melanoma, head and neck, liver or kidney cancer. This specimen consisted of CD4+ or CD8+ T cells sorted from blood, obtained in a trial of the OX40 agonist ivuxolimab.

The CDR3 DNA reads TGTGCCAGCAGCTTGAATTCGCGGGGTTTCACCTACGAGCAGTACTTC. Translation: CASSLNSRGFTYEQYF. This chain uses TRBV5-6 with TRBJ2-7, with a possible D match to TRBD2 (6 bases). Germline V gene sequence: CDR1 SGHDT, CDR2 YYEEEE. V lost 1 base, J lost 2 bases, and 16 bases lay in between. The CDR3 is 16 amino acids.